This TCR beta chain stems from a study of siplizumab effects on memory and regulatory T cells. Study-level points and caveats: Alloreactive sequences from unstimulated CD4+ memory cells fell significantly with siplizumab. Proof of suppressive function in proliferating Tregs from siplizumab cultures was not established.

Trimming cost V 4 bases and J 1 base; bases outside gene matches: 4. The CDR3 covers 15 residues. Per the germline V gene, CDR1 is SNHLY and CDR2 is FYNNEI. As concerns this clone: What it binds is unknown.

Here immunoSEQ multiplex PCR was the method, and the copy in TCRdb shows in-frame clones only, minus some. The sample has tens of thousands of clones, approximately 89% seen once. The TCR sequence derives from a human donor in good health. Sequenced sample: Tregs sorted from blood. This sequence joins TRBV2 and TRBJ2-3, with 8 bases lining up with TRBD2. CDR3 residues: CASSGAGEGTDTQYF. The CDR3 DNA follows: TGTGCCAGCAGTGGAGCGGGGGAGGGCACAGATACGCAGTATTTT. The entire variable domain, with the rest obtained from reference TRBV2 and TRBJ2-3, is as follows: EPEVTQTPSHQVTQMGQEVILRCVPISNHLYFYWYRQILGQKVEFLVSFYNNEISEKSEIFDDQFSVERPDGSNFTLKIRSTKLEDSAMYFCASSGAGEGTDTQYFGPGTRLTVL.